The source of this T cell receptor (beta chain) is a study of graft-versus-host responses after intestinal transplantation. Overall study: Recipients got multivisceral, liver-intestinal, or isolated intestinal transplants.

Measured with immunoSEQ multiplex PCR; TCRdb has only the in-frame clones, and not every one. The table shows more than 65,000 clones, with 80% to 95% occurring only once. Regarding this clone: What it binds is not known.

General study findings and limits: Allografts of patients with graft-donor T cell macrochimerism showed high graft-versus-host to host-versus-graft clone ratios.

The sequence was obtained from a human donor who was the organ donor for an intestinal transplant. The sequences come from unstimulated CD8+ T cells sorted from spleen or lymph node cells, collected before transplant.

DNA for the CDR3: TGTGCCAGCTCACCCGGGGCAGGGTTTATCTACGAGCAGTACTTC. Encoded protein: CASSPGAGFIYEQYF. The chain is built from TRBV18 and TRBJ2-7; the D call may be TRBD1 or TRBD2 (5 bases each). Deletions cut 3 bases from V and 3 bases from J, with 15 bases between. CDR3 length equals 15 residues. Germline V CDR1 and CDR2: KGHSH, LQKENI. The full variable domain, with the rest looked up from reference TRBV18 and TRBJ2-7, is NAGVMQNPRHLVRRRGQEARLRCSPMKGHSHVYWYRQLPEEGLKFMVYLQKENIIDESGMPKERFSAEFPKEGPSILRIQQVVRGDSAAYFCASSPGAGFIYEQYFGPGTRLTVT.